Each of the 21 T cell receptor beta chains below was sequenced from the same sample in a study of PD-L1 blockade in urothelial cancer. The repertoire was sequenced with immunoSEQ multiplex PCR; TCRdb's copy has only in-frame clones and lacks some. The data show 84,000 or so clones, approximately 87% seen once. The time point denotes: pretreatment peripheral blood. The sample consisted of PBMCs, taken around atezolizumab (anti-PD-L1) treatment. These receptors originate from a man in his fifties or sixties with urothelial cancer.

This clone came up once. The chain recombines TRBV5-1 with TRBJ2-5; 8 bases agree with TRBD1. Germline V CDR1 and CDR2: SGHRS, YFSETQ. The CDR3 sequence is 15 residues long. Losses at the gene ends were 2 bases for V and 1 base for J; bases not matched to a gene: 4. CDR3 DNA sequence: TGCGCCAGCAGCTTTCAGGGGGCCCCCCAAGAGACCCAGTACTTC. Translating gives CASSFQGAPQETQYF.

V gene TRBV4-1 combines with J gene TRBJ2-3, with unresolved D. The length of the CDR3 is 15 residues. Germline loops: CDR1 MGHRA, CDR2 YSYEKL. Trimming removed 4 bases from V and 3 bases from J, with 14 bases in between. The DNA of the CDR3 is TGCGCCAGCAGCCGGGCAGTCCTCCCGACAGATACGCAGTATTTT. The encoded protein is CASSRAVLPTDTQYF.

V usage is TRBV7-3 and J usage is TRBJ2-3, with 11 bases aligning to TRBD1. The CDR3 is made up of 15 amino acids. CDR1 and CDR2 from the germline V gene are SGHTA and FQGTGA. V was pared by 5 bases and J by 6 bases, with 7 bases of the junction left unmatched. Here the CDR3 DNA reads TGTGCCAGCAGCCCCGGACAGGGGGCGCAGGATACGCAGTATTTT. It codes for CASSPGQGAQDTQYF.

The sample holds a few counts of this clone. This chain links TRBV11-1 with TRBJ2-7; the D gene is possibly TRBD1 (6 bases). The CDR3 is 12 amino acids. CDR1 SGHAT and CDR2 FQDESV come from the germline V gene (reference sequence). The ends were cut back, 4 bases at V and 6 bases at J, with 10 bases in the middle. The DNA for the CDR3 is TGTGCCAGCAGCTCTGGGACATCCGAGCAGTACTTC. As protein: CASSSGTSEQYF. Full variable domain (missing parts from reference TRBV11-1 and TRBJ2-7): EAEVAQSPRYKITEKSQAVAFWCDPISGHATLYWYRQILGQGPELLVQFQDESVVDDSQLPKDRFSAERLKGVDSTLKIQPAELGDSAMYLCASSSGTSEQYFGPGTRLTVT.

This chain joins TRBV27 and TRBJ1-1; D perhaps matches TRBD1 (5 bases). Between the trimmed V and J ends, which lost 10 bases and 1 base, there was a span of 22 bases. This CDR3 has 16 amino acids. Germline loops: CDR1 MNHEY, CDR2 SMNVEV (reference sequence). DNA of the CDR3: TGTGCCACCCAACTGACAGCCTGGACGCGGAACACTGAAGCTTTCTTT. It codes for CATQLTAWTRNTEAFF.

J is TRBJ1-2 and V is TRBV4-1, with D unclear. CDR3 size: 17 residues. Germline V lookup: CDR1 MGHRA, CDR2 YSYEKL. V was cut by 2 bases and J by 4 bases, with 20 bases left in between. CDR3 in DNA: TGCGCCAGCAGCCAAATTGGTAATGAGGCCTTAAGCTATGGCTACACCTTC. Its protein is CASSQIGNEALSYGYTF.

Only a few counts were recorded for this clone. This chain connects TRBV15 to TRBJ1-5, with unresolved D. The length of the CDR3 is 13 residues. Germline assignment: CDR1 LNHNV and CDR2 YYDKDF (reference sequence). Trimming stripped 3 bases from V and 2 bases from J, with 5 bases between. The CDR3 coding sequence is TGTGCCACCAGCAGGTATGGCAATCAGCCCCAGCATTTT. Translated: CATSRYGNQPQHF.

This clone has a handful of counts. This CDR3 reads CASSRSGRAENEQFF. Written as DNA, the CDR3 is TGTGCCAGCAGCCGTAGCGGGAGGGCGGAAAATGAGCAGTTCTTC. V is TRBV7-3 and J is TRBJ2-1; 11 nucleotides match TRBD2. This CDR3 has 15 residues. The V segment lost 5 bases and the J segment 7 bases; nucleotides outside the gene matches: 7. Germline-derived CDR1 and CDR2 are SGHTA and FQGTGA.

The chain has TRBV4-3 and TRBJ2-7; 8 bases map to TRBD2. Germline values: CDR1 LGHNA, CDR2 YSLEER. J was trimmed by 3 bases and V by 2 bases; bases with no gene match: 6. The CDR3 is 15 residues long. The CDR3 here is CASSQNAGGDYEQYF. As DNA, the CDR3 is TGCGCCAGCAGCCAAAACGCGGGAGGAGACTACGAGCAGTACTTC.

This clone was seen only once. The V call is TRBV7-3, the J call TRBJ2-3; 7 positions match TRBD2. Looked up from germline, CDR1 is SGHTA and CDR2 is FQGTGA. The CDR3 length is 13 residues. V was pared by 2 bases and J by 4 bases, with 0 bases of the junction left unmatched. The CDR3 DNA reads TGTGCCAGCAGCTTAGGACTAGCAGATACGCAGTATTTT. Its translation: CASSLGLADTQYF.

The chain links TRBV4-1 to TRBJ1-2; tentative D call: TRBD1 (6 bases). Germline loops: CDR1 MGHRA, CDR2 YSYEKL. This CDR3 has 14 amino acids. V was trimmed by 3 bases and J by 7 bases, leaving 15 bases between them. The CDR3 DNA reads as TGCGCCAGCAGCCATCCAGGGGAATCGAGTGGCTACACCTTC. As protein: CASSHPGESSGYTF.

This clone has just one count. The chain joins TRBV7-8 to TRBJ1-1, with a tentative D call TRBD1 (5 bases). Germline V lookup: CDR1 SGHVS, CDR2 FQNEAQ. Trimming took off 5 bases at V and 10 bases at J, with 17 bases between the two ends. This CDR3 has 13 amino acids. The CDR3 sequence is CASSLTGTSGAFF. DNA of the CDR3: TGTGCCAGCAGCCTAACGGGGACTTCTGGAGCTTTCTTT.

The chain has TRBV5-1 and TRBJ2-1; D is uncertain. The CDR3 runs to 13 residues. The V end was cut by 0 bases, the J end by 3 bases, with 4 bases between. CDR1 and CDR2 from the germline V gene are SGHRS and YFSETQ. CDR3 sequence (DNA): TGCGCCAGCAGCTTGGGAGGCTACAATGAGCAGTTCTTC. Its translation is CASSLGGYNEQFF.

The chain has TRBV19 and TRBJ2-1, with TRBD2 identical over 8 bases. The CDR3 spans 16 residues. Trimming at V came to 7 bases and at J to 0 bases, leaving 8 bases not matched to a gene. Germline CDR1 reads LNHDA; CDR2 reads SQIVND (reference sequence). The CDR3 DNA follows: TGTGCCAGTAACATCCTAGCGGGCAGCTCCTACAATGAGCAGTTCTTC. Translating gives CASNILAGSSYNEQFF.

The chain couples TRBV19 to TRBJ2-4; 10 bases align to TRBD1. Unmatched junction bases numbered 12, after V lost 6 bases and J lost 7 bases. The CDR3 length is 16 residues. From germline, CDR1 is LNHDA and CDR2 SQIVND (reference sequence). CDR3 sequence reads: CASRGGVGTGVNIQYF. The DNA for the CDR3 is TGTGCCAGTAGAGGAGGGGTCGGGACAGGGGTTAACATTCAGTACTTC.

The CDR3 reads CASSLSGQSGNTIYF. The CDR3 nucleotides read TGTGCCAGCAGTCTGAGTGGACAGTCTGGAAACACCATATATTTT. V usage is TRBV2 and J usage is TRBJ1-3; D perhaps matches TRBD1 (6 bases). The CDR3 contains 15 residues. CDR1 and CDR2 from the germline V gene are SNHLY and FYNNEI. With 5 bases removed from V and 1 base from J, the gap between germline ends came to 12 bases.

The V gene is TRBV11-2, the J gene TRBJ2-1; D may be TRBD1 (6 bases). The length of the CDR3 is 15 residues. CDR1 is SGHAT, CDR2 FQNNGV, per germline. The V end was cut by 5 bases, the J end by 0 bases, with 11 bases between. The CDR3 loop reads CASSGQLSSYNEQFF. As DNA, the CDR3 is TGTGCCAGCAGCGGACAGTTGAGCTCCTACAATGAGCAGTTCTTC.

The chain has TRBV9 and TRBJ1-1; perhaps TRBD1 as D (6 bases). CDR3 length: 13 amino acids. CDR1 and CDR2 (germline): SGDLS, YYNGEE. V shed 0 bases and J shed 3 bases, with 6 bases lying between them. The CDR3 loop reads CASSVDRDTEAFF. CDR3 DNA: TGTGCCAGCAGCGTAGACAGGGACACTGAAGCTTTCTTT.

The CDR3 loop is CASKGEGNSGNTIYF. The CDR3 DNA sequence: TGTGCCAGCAAAGGGGAGGGGAACTCTGGAAACACCATATATTTT. V usage is TRBV9 and J usage is TRBJ1-3; tentative D call: TRBD1 (5 bases). CDR1 is SGDLS, CDR2 YYNGEE, per germline. Trimming took 6 bases from V and 0 from J, leaving 13 bases between them. The CDR3 totals 15 residues.

In its sample, this clone was seen once. The chain links TRBV28 to TRBJ1-6; 7 positions agree with TRBD1. The J segment lost 10 bases and the V segment lost 7 bases, leaving 13 bases of the junction unmatched. CDR1 MDHEN and CDR2 SYDVKM come from the germline V gene. CDR3 size: 15 residues. CDR3: CASTTQGRQGSPLHF. For the CDR3, the DNA is TGTGCCAGCACCACCCAAGGGCGACAGGGATCACCCCTCCACTTT.

The chain carries TRBV4-2 and TRBJ2-3; TRBD2 matches 8 bases. The germline V gene encodes CDR1 LGHNA and CDR2 YNFKEQ. The CDR3 covers 17 residues. V lost 4 bases to trimming and J lost 4 bases; unmatched junction nucleotides: 13. The CDR3 is CASSLWGERESADTQYF. The CDR3 coding sequence is TGTGCCAGCAGCCTCTGGGGGGAGCGGGAGAGTGCAGATACGCAGTATTTT.